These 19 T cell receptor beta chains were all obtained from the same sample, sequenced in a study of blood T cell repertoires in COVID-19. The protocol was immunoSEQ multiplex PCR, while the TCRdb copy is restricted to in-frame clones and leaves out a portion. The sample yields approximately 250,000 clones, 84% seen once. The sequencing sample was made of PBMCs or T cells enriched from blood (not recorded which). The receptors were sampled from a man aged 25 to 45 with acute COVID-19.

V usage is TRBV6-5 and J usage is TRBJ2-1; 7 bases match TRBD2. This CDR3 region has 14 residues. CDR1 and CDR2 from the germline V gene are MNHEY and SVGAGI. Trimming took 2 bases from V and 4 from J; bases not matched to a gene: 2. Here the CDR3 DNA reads TGTGCCAGCAGTTACCTAGCGGCTTACAATGAGCAGTTCTTC. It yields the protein CASSYLAAYNEQFF.

CDR3 region: CASSTGLVDGTQYF. CDR3 nucleotide sequence: TGCGCCAGCAGCACGGGACTAGTTGATGGGACCCAGTACTTC. The chain links TRBV5-1 to TRBJ2-5, with TRBD2 matching 8 bases. This CDR3 spans 14 amino acids. The V segment lost 4 bases and the J segment 7 bases; nucleotides outside the gene matches: 9. CDR1 is SGHRS and CDR2 is YFSETQ in the germline V gene.

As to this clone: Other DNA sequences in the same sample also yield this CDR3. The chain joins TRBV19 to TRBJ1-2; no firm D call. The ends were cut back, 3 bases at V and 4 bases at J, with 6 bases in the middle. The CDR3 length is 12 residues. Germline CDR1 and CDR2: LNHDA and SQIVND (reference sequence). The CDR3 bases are TGTGCCAGTAGTATTAGTTTCTATGGCTACACCTTC. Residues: CASSISFYGYTF.

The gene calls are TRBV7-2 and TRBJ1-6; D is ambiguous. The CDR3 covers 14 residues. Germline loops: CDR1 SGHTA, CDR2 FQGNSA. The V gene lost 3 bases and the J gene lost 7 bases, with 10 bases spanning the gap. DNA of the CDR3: TGTGCCAGCAGCTTCGGCGGAGAGAATTCACCCCTCCACTTT. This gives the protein CASSFGGENSPLHF.

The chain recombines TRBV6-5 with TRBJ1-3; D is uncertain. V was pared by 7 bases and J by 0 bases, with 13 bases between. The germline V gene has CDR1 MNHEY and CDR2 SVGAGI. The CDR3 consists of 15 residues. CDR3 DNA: TGTGCCAGCATAGAAACGCTGAGCTCTGGAAACACCATATATTTT. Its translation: CASIETLSSGNTIYF.

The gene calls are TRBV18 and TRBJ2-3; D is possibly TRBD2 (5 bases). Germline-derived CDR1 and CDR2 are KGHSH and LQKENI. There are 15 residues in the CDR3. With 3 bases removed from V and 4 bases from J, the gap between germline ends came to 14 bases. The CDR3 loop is CASSPGSPGADTQYF. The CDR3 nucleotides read TGTGCCAGCTCACCGGGGTCTCCCGGGGCAGATACGCAGTATTTT.

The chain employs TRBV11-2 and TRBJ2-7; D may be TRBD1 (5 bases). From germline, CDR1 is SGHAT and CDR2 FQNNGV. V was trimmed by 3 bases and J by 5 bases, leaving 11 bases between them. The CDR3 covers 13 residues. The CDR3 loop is CASSFTGLDEQYV. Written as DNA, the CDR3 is TGTGCCAGCAGCTTTACAGGATTGGACGAGCAGTACGTC.

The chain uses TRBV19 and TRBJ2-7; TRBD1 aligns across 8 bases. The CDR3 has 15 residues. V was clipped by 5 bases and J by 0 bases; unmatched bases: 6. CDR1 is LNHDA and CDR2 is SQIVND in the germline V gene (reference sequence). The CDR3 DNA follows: TGTGCCAGTAGTTTTGGGACAGGCGCCTCCTACGAGCAGTACGTC. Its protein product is CASSFGTGASYEQYV.

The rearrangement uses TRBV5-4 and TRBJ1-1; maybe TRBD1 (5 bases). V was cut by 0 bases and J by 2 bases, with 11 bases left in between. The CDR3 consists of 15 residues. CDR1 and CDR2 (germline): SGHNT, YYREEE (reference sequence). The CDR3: CASSLAGGVNTEAFF. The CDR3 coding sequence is TGTGCCAGCAGCTTGGCTGGGGGGGTAAACACTGAAGCTTTCTTT.

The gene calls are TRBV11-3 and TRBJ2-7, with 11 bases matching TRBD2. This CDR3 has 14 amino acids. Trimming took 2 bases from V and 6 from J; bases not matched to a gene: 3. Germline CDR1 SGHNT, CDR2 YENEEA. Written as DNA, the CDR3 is TGTGCCAGCAGCTTAACTAGCGGGAGAGGCGAGCAGTACGTC. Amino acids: CASSLTSGRGEQYV.

CDR3 DNA: TGTGCCAGCAGCACCCAGGGAAGATGGTTCTTC. Its protein product is CASSTQGRWFF. The V gene is TRBV3-1 (or the pseudogene TRBV3-2), the J gene TRBJ2-1; the D gene is possibly TRBD1 (5 bases). V lost 5 bases and J 15 bases, leaving 14 bases between the germline ends. Germline V gives CDR1 LGHDT, CDR2 YNNKEL (reference sequence). This CDR3 comprises 11 residues.

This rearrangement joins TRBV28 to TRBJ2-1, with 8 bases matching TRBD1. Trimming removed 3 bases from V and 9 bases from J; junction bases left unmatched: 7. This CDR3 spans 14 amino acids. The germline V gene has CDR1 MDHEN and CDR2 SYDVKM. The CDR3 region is CASSFGQGSGEQFF. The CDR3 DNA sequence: TGTGCCAGCAGTTTCGGACAGGGATCGGGTGAGCAGTTCTTC. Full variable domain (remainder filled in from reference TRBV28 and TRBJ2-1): DVKVTQSSRYLVKRTGEKVFLECVQDMDHENMFWYRQDPGLGLRLIYFSYDVKMKEKGDIPEGYSVSREKKERFSLILESASTNQTSMYLCASSFGQGSGEQFFGPGTRLTVL.

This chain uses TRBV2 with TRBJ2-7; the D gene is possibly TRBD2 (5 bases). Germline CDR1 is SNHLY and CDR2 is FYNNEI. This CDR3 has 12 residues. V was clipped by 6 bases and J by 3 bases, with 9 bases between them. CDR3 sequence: CASRGDHYEQYV. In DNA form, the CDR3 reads TGTGCCAGCAGGGGAGACCACTACGAGCAGTACGTC.

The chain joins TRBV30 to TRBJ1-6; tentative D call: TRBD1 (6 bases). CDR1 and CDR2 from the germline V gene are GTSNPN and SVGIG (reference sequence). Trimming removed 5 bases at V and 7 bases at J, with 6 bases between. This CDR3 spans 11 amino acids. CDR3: CAWDRNSPLHF. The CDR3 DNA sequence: TGTGCCTGGGACAGGAATTCACCCCTCCACTTT.

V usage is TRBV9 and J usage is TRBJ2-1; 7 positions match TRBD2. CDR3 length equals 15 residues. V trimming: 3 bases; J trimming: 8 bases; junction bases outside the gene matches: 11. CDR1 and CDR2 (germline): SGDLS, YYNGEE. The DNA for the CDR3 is TGTGCCAGCAGCGCTACCCGGGAGGCCCACTATGAGCAGTTCTTC. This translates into CASSATREAHYEQFF.

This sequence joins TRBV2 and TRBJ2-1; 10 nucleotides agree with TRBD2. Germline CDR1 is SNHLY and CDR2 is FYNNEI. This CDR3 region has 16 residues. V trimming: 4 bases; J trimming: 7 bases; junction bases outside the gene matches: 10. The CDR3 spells CASSGSPSGGDNEQFF. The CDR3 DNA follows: TGTGCCAGCAGTGGGTCACCTAGCGGGGGTGATAATGAGCAGTTCTTC.

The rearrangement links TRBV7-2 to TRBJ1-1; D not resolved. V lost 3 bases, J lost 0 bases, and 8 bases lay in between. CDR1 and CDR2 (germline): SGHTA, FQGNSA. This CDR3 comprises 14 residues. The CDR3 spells CASSFYGVNTEAFF. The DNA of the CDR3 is TGTGCCAGCAGCTTTTACGGAGTGAACACTGAAGCTTTCTTT.

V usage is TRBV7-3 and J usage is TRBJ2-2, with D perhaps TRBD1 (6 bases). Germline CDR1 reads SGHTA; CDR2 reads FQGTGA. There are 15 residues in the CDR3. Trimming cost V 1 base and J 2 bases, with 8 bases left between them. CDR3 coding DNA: TGTGCCAGCAGCTTAAACAGGGTAAACACCGGGGAGCTGTTTTTT. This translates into CASSLNRVNTGELFF. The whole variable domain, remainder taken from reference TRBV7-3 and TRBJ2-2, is GAGVSQTPSNKVTEKGKYVELRCDPISGHTALYWYRQSLGQGPEFLIYFQGTGAADDSGLPNDRFFAVRPEGSVSTLKIQRTERGDSAVYLCASSLNRVNTGELFFGEGSRLTVL.

CDR3 DNA sequence: TGTGCCAGCATTGGCAGGTTCCCTGGGGCCAACGTCCTGACTTTC. It encodes CASIGRFPGANVLTF. The V call is TRBV6-6, the J call TRBJ2-6; no definite D call. Germline CDR1 MNHNY, CDR2 SVGAGI (reference sequence). Trimming removed 7 bases from V and 2 bases from J, with 12 bases in between. The CDR3 is made up of 15 amino acids.